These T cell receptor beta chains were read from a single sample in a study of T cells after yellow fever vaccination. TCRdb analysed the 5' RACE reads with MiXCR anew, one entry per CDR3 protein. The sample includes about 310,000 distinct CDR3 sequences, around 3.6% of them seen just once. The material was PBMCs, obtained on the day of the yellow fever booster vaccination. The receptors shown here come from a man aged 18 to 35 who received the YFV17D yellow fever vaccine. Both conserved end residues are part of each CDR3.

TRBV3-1	CASSQGGGSPLHF
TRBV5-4	CASSLASGGYQGREQYF
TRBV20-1	CSAPSGPDYNEQFF
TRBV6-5	CASSYKEGYNEQFF
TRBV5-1	CASSQDRVRGYTF
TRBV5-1	CASSLGTGRTNEKLFF
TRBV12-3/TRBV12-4	CASRLLGGAAGDTQYF
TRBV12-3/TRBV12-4	CASTQTGPAYEQYF
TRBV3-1	CASSQRDYQETQYF
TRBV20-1	CSARDRGFRRFF
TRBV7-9	CASSALGLGIETQYF
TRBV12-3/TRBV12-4	CASSPGVFTEAFF
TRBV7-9	CASSRTGGPGAEAFF
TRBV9	CASSVDGQGNYTF
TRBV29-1	CSVERYQGFNEQFF
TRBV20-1	CSAPSPSGAHSRDEQFF
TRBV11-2	CASSRTSGGIEQFF
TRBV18	CASSPWGLDEQFF
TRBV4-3	CASSQVGRGRRDEQFF
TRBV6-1	CASSEGLETGELFF
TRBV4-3	CASSHTGGPPDTQYF
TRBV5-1	CASSYETVFDEQFF
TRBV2	CASGVVWDTEAFF
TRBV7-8	CASLIRGRNEQFF
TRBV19	CASSPLDRATYGYTF
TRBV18	CASSPGARGLRVTRHADTQYF
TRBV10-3	CAISESPGWDTEAFF
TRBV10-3	CAISDYQGEKLFF
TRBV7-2	CASSSDTNSPLHF
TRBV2	CASREGGSPLHF
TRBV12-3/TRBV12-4	CASTPTFRGRPEAFF
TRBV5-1	CASSYFGDEDGYTF
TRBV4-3	CASSPGAGTYEQYF
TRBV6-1	CASSILGSLDSNQPQHF
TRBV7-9	CASSRTGEHTGELFF
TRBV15	CATSTSGEGSNQPQHF
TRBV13	CASSLGLGTGGSPLHF
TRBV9	CASSPPGAANTIYF
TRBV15	CATSREAQWEDIQYF
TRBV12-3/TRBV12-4	CASRPDLNTEAFF
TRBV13	CASSWGRSNQPQHF
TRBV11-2	CASSTFRDRGRIYGYTF
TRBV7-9	CASSSGTGNLQETQYF
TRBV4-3	CASSLRWGRLNEKLFF
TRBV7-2	CASSLARTGGEAFF